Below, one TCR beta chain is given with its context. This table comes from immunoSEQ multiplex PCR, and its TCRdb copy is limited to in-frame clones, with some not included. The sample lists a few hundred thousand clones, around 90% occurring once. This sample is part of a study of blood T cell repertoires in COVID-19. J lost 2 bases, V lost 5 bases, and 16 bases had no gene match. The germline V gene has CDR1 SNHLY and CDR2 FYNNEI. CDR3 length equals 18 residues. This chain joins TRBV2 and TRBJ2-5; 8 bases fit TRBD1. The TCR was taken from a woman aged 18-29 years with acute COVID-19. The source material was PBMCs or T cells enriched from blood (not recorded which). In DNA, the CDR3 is TGTGCCAGCAGTACACTCCCCCTCGTTGGGGACAGGCAAGAGACCCAGTACTTC. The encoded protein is CASSTLPLVGDRQETQYF.